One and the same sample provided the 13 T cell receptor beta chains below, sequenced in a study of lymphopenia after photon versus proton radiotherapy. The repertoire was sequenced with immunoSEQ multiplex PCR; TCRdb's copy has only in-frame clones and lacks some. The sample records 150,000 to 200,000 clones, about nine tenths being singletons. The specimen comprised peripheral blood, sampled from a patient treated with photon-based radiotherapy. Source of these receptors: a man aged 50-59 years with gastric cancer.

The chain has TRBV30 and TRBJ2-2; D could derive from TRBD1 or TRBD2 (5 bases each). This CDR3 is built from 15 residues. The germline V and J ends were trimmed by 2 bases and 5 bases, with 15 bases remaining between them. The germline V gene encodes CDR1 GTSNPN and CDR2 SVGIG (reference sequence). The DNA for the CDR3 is TGTGCCTGGAGTCCCCGATCGGGACGGACCGGGGAGCTGTTTTTT. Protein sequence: CAWSPRSGRTGELFF.

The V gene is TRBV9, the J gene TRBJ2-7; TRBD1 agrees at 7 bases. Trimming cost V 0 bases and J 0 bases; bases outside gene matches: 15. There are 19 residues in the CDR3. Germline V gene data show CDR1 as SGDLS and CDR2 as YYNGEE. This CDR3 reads CASSVARGPRDPTSYEQYF. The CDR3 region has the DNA TGTGCCAGCAGCGTAGCGAGGGGGCCCCGCGACCCGACCTCCTACGAGCAGTACTTC.

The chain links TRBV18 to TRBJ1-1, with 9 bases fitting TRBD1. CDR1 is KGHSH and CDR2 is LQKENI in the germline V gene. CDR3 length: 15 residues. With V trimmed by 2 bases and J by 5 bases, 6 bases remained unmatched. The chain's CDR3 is CASSPRTGERTEAFF. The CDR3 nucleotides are TGTGCCAGCTCACCAAGGACAGGGGAGAGGACTGAAGCTTTCTTT.

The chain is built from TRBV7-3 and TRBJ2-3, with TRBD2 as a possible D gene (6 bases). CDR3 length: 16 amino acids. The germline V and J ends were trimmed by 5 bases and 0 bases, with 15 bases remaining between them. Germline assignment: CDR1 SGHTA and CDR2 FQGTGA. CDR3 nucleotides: TGTGCCAGCAGCCTATTCGGGACTCCTAGCACAGATACGCAGTATTTT. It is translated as CASSLFGTPSTDTQYF.

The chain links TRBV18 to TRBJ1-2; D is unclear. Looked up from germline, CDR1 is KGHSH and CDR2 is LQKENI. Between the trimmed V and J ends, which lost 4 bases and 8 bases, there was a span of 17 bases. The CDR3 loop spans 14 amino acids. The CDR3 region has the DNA TGTGCCAGCTCACTACCGACGGCCCGAGGGGGCTACACCTTC. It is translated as CASSLPTARGGYTF.

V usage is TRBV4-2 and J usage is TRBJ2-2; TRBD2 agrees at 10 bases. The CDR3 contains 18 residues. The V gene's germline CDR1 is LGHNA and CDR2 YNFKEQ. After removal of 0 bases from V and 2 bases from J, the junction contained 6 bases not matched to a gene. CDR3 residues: CASSQDRSSGSNTGELFF. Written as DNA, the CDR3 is TGTGCCAGCAGCCAAGATAGGTCTAGCGGGAGCAACACCGGGGAGCTGTTTTTT.

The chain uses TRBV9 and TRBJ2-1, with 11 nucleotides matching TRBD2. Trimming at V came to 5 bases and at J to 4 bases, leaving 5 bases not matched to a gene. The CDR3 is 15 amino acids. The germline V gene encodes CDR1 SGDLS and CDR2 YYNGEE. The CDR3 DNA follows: TGTGCCAGCAGTGGCGGGACTAGCGGTTACAATGAGCAGTTCTTC. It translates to CASSGGTSGYNEQFF.

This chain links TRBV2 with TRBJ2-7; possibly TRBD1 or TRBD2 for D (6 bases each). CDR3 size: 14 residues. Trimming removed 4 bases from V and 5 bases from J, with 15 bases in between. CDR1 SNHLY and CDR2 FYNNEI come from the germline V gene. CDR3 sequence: CASSAEGEEDEQYF. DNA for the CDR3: TGTGCCAGCAGTGCTGAGGGGGAGGAGGACGAGCAGTACTTC.

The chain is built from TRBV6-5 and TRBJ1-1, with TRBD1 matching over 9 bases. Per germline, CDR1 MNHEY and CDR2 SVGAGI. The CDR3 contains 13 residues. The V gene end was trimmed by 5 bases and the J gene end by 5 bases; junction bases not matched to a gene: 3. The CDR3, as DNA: TGTGCCAGCAGTACAGGGGGCCGGACTGAAGCTTTCTTT. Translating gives CASSTGGRTEAFF.

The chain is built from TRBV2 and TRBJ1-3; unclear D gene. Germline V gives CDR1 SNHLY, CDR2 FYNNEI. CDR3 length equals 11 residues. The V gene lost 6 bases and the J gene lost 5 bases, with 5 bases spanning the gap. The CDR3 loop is CASSDRNTIYF. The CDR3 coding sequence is TGTGCCAGCAGCGATCGAAACACCATATATTTT.

The CDR3 sequence: CASSPTGGDEQYF. In nucleotides, the CDR3 is TGCGCCAGCAGTCCGACAGGGGGGGACGAGCAGTACTTC. This chain joins TRBV4-1 and TRBJ2-7; TRBD1 matches at 9 bases. CDR3 length: 13 residues. The junction had 5 bases not matched to a gene; V was cut back by 6 bases and J by 5 bases. Germline assignment: CDR1 MGHRA and CDR2 YSYEKL.

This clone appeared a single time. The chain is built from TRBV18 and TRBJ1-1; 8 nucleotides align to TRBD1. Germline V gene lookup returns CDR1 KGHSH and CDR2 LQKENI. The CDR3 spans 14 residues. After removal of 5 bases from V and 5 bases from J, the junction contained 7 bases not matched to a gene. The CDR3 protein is CASSVGQAVTEAFF. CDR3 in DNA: TGTGCCAGCTCAGTGGGACAGGCGGTAACTGAAGCTTTCTTT.

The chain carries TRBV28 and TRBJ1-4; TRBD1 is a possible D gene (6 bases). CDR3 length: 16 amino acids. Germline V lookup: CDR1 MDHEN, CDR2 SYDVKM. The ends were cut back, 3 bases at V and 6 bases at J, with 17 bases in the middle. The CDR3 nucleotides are TGTGCCAGCAGTTTGGGTGACAGGTCGAATGATGAAAAACTGTTTTTT. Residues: CASSLGDRSNDEKLFF.